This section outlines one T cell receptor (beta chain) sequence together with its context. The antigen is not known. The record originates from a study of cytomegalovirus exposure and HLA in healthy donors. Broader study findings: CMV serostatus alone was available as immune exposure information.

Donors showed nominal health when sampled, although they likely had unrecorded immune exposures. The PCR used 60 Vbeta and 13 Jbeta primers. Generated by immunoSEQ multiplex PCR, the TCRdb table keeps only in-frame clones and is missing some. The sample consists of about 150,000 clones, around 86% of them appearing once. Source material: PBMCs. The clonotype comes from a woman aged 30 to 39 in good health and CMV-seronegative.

The CDR3 nucleotides read TGTGCCAGCAGCATAAGGACAGGAGGCGTGGAGACCCAGTACTTC. This sequence encodes CASSIRTGGVETQYF. The V and J genes are TRBV7-3 and TRBJ2-5; 7 bases agree with TRBD1. V was pared by 5 bases and J by 5 bases, with 11 bases of the junction left unmatched. Germline V CDR1 and CDR2: SGHTA, FQGTGA. The CDR3 has 15 amino acids.